What follows are 15 T cell receptor beta chains derived from one specimen sequenced in a study of STAT5B mutations in CD4+ large granular lymphocyte leukemia. The protocol was immunoSEQ multiplex PCR, while the TCRdb copy is restricted to in-frame clones and leaves out a portion. The table has 40,000 to 55,000 clones, 80% to 90% seen once. The sequencing input was CD4+ T cells from blood buffy coats. The source is a human donor in good health.

The chain has TRBV5-1 and TRBJ2-5; 8 nucleotides agree with TRBD2. V lost 0 bases, J lost 1 base, and 5 bases stayed unmatched. The CDR3 runs to 16 residues. From germline, CDR1 is SGHRS and CDR2 YFSETQ. CDR3 loop: CASSLGLAGFQETQYF. In DNA, the CDR3 is TGCGCCAGCAGCTTGGGCCTAGCGGGCTTCCAAGAGACCCAGTACTTC.

V gene TRBV30 combines with J gene TRBJ2-1; D is unclear. This CDR3 is built from 11 residues. Germline V gene sequence: CDR1 GTSNPN, CDR2 SVGIG (reference sequence). The ends were cut back, 5 bases at V and 8 bases at J, with 10 bases in the middle. CDR3 bases: TGTGCCTGGTACTCCCGGGATGAGCAGTTCTTC. As protein: CAWYSRDEQFF.

The rearrangement uses TRBV28 and TRBJ2-7, with 8 positions matching TRBD1. CDR1 is MDHEN, CDR2 SYDVKM, per germline. The CDR3 runs to 12 residues. With 9 bases clipped from V and 4 bases from J, the junction kept 5 bases outside the gene matches. CDR3 bases: TGTGCCAGTTGGGACAGGCAATACGAGCAGTACTTC. As protein: CASWDRQYEQYF.

CDR3 loop: CASSLQGPNTEAFF. As DNA, the CDR3 is TGTGCCAGCAGCTTACAGGGTCCGAACACTGAAGCTTTCTTT. The chain carries TRBV7-2 and TRBJ1-1; maybe TRBD1 (5 bases). The CDR3 is made up of 14 amino acids. V lost 2 bases, J lost 1 base, and 8 bases lay in between. Germline CDR1 and CDR2: SGHTA and FQGNSA.

The chain employs TRBV5-6 and TRBJ2-1; D unclear. Trimming pared 0 bases from V and 9 bases from J, leaving 4 bases between. The CDR3 loop spans 11 amino acids. Germline CDR1 and CDR2: SGHDT and YYEEEE. The CDR3 is CASSLGGEQFF. CDR3 nucleotides: TGTGCCAGCAGCTTGGGGGGTGAGCAGTTCTTC.

This chain uses TRBV19 with TRBJ1-1, with 7 bases aligning to TRBD1. Germline values: CDR1 LNHDA, CDR2 SQIVND (reference sequence). This CDR3 is 15 amino acids long. V was pared by 5 bases and J by 4 bases, with 10 bases of the junction left unmatched. Here the CDR3 DNA reads TGTGCCAGTAGTCGAACAGACAGGGTTGGCACTGAAGCTTTCTTT. It translates to CASSRTDRVGTEAFF.

The chain links TRBV18 to TRBJ2-2, with 13 bases fitting TRBD2. CDR1 is KGHSH, CDR2 LQKENI, per germline. The CDR3 is made up of 16 amino acids. Trimming removed 5 bases from V and 6 bases from J; junction bases left unmatched: 6. CDR3 sequence (DNA): TGTGCCAGCTCAAGGACTAGCGGGAGTGGTGCCGGGGAGCTGTTTTTT. Translated: CASSRTSGSGAGELFF. Full variable domain (rest looked up from reference TRBV18 and TRBJ2-2): NAGVMQNPRHLVRRRGQEARLRCSPMKGHSHVYWYRQLPEEGLKFMVYLQKENIIDESGMPKERFSAEFPKEGPSILRIQQVVRGDSAAYFCASSRTSGSGAGELFFGEGSRLTVL.

V is TRBV29-1 and J is TRBJ2-1; TRBD2 agrees at 15 bases. The CDR3 consists of 13 residues. Germline V CDR1 and CDR2: SQVTM, ANQGSEA. Germline trimming cut 4 bases from V and 8 bases from J; bases unmatched to any gene: 0. In DNA form, the CDR3 reads TGCAGCGTTGGGACTAGCGGGAGGGATGAGCAGTTCTTC. Translated: CSVGTSGRDEQFF.

V usage is TRBV11-2 and J usage is TRBJ1-2; tentative D call: TRBD1 (5 bases). Germline assignment: CDR1 SGHAT and CDR2 FQNNGV. Trimming took off 6 bases at V and 6 bases at J, with 17 bases between the two ends. The CDR3 extends over 14 amino acids. The CDR3 sequence: CASSGPGRGDGYTF. The CDR3 bases are TGTGCCAGCAGTGGACCGGGAAGGGGCGATGGCTACACCTTC.

The rearrangement uses TRBV27 and TRBJ1-1; 10 bases agree with TRBD1. The germline V gene has CDR1 MNHEY and CDR2 SMNVEV (reference sequence). The trim removed 4 bases at V and 0 bases at J, leaving 8 bases unmatched. The CDR3 contains 17 residues. CDR3: CASSSPGTGDLNTEAFF. Here the CDR3 DNA reads TGTGCCAGCAGTTCACCCGGGACAGGGGATTTGAACACTGAAGCTTTCTTT.

The chain links TRBV19 to TRBJ1-2, with no clear D. Germline V gene data show CDR1 as LNHDA and CDR2 as SQIVND (reference sequence). V dropped 3 bases and J dropped 5 bases, with 7 bases sitting between them. This CDR3 has 12 residues. The CDR3 loop is CASSMRFYGYTF. CDR3 DNA sequence: TGTGCCAGTAGTATGCGGTTTTATGGCTACACCTTC.

The rearrangement uses TRBV7-3 and TRBJ1-1, with 9 positions matching TRBD1. Germline values: CDR1 SGHTA, CDR2 FQGTGA. V dropped 4 bases and J dropped 4; count of bases not matched to a gene: 1. The CDR3 is 13 residues long. DNA for the CDR3: TGTGCCAGCAGCTCGGACAGGGGCACTGAAGCTTTCTTT. This encodes CASSSDRGTEAFF.

The V and J genes are TRBV19 and TRBJ2-7; weak D call: TRBD1 (5 bases). CDR3 length: 15 amino acids. Trimming took off 0 bases at V and 4 bases at J, with 13 bases between the two ends. Germline V gene lookup returns CDR1 LNHDA and CDR2 SQIVND (reference sequence). CDR3 loop: CASSIEGRAAYEQYF. The CDR3 bases are TGTGCCAGTAGTATAGAAGGCAGGGCGGCTTACGAGCAGTACTTC. The full variable domain, with the rest looked up from reference TRBV19 and TRBJ2-7, is DGGITQSPKYLFRKEGQNVTLSCEQNLNHDAMYWYRQDPGQGLRLIYYSQIVNDFQKGDIAEGYSVSREKKESFPLTVTSAQKNPTAFYLCASSIEGRAAYEQYFGPGTRLTVT.

This clone is labeled as medium-sized. The chain uses TRBV6-6 and TRBJ2-7, with 7 nucleotides matching TRBD1. The ends lost 5 bases at V and 4 bases at J; junction bases unmatched: 11. The CDR3 is made up of 15 amino acids. Germline CDR1 is MNHNY and CDR2 is SVGAGI (reference sequence). CDR3 region: CASSPATGFRYEQYF. CDR3 nucleotides: TGTGCCAGCAGTCCAGCGACAGGGTTCCGATACGAGCAGTACTTC.

The chain employs TRBV10-3 and TRBJ2-7; TRBD2 matches at 14 bases. With V trimmed by 6 bases and J by 4 bases, 11 bases remained unmatched. CDR1 ENHRY and CDR2 SYGVKD come from the germline V gene. The CDR3 runs to 17 residues. CDR3 sequence: CAIRGTSGRPGTYEQYF. In DNA, the CDR3 is TGTGCCATCAGAGGGACTAGCGGGAGACCGGGGACTTACGAGCAGTACTTC.